This T cell receptor (beta chain) was retrieved from a study of blood T cell repertoires in COVID-19. Study overall: Samples representing acute and convalescent COVID-19 were sourced from the United States, Italy and Spain. Sources were T cells, B-cell-depleted T cells, or PBMCs; the material itself was cDNA or gDNA.

V dropped 1 base and J dropped 7; count of bases not matched to a gene: 0. This CDR3 has 14 residues. CDR1 MGHRA and CDR2 YSYEKL come from the germline V gene. Methods used by the authors: Reference gene primers were amplified, and this amplification served to estimate nucleated cell counts. Clones were sequenced by immunoSEQ multiplex PCR, and TCRdb holds only the in-frame ones, with some missing. V and J calls and clone size come straight from that table; D and trimming were deduced from the DNA. The sample yields around 380,000 clones, roughly 86% seen once. This TCR was sampled from a human donor with acute or convalescent COVID-19. The donor label of this sample is uncertain. Input material: peripheral blood. The gene calls are TRBV4-1 and TRBJ1-6; TRBD1 agrees at 8 bases. In DNA, the CDR3 is TGCGCCAGCAGCCAAGGACAGGGGAATTCACCCCTCCACTTT. This sequence encodes CASSQGQGNSPLHF.